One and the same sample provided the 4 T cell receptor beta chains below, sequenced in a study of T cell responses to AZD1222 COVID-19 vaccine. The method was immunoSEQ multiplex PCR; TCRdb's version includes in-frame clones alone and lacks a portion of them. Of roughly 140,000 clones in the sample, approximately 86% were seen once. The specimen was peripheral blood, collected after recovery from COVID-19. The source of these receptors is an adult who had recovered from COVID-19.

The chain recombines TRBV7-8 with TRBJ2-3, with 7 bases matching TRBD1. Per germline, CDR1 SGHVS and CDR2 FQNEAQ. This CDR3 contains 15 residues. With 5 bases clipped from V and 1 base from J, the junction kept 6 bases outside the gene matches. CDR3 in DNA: TGTGCCAGCAGCCGCCGGGACAGCCGCACAGATACGCAGTATTTT. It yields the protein CASSRRDSRTDTQYF.

CDR3 loop: CASSGGQYLLVGTEAFF. CDR3 bases: TGCGCCAGCAGTGGGGGACAGTACTTGTTAGTCGGGACTGAAGCTTTCTTT. The chain joins TRBV10-1 to TRBJ1-1, with 7 positions matching TRBD1. The CDR3 spans 17 residues. CDR1 is WNHNN and CDR2 is SYGVQD in the germline V gene (reference sequence). V lost 4 bases, J lost 5 bases, and 16 bases stayed unmatched.

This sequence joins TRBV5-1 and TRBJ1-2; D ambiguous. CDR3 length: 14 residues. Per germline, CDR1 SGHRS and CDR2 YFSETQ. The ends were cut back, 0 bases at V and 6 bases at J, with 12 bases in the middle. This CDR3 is CASSLADQEDGYTF. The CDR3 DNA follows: TGCGCCAGCAGCTTGGCCGATCAGGAGGATGGCTACACCTTC. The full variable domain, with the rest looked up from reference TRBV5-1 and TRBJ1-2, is KAGVTQTPRYLIKTRGQQVTLSCSPISGHRSVSWYQQTPGQGLQFLFEYFSETQRNKGNFPGRFSGRQFSNSRSEMNVSTLELGDSALYLCASSLADQEDGYTFGSGTRLTVV.

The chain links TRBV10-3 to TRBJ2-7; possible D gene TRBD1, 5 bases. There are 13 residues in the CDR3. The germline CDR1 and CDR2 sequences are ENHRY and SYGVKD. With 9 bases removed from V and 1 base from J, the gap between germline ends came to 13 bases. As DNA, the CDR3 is TGTGCCATGAAGGACACTACATCCTACGAGCAGTACTTC. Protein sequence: CAMKDTTSYEQYF.